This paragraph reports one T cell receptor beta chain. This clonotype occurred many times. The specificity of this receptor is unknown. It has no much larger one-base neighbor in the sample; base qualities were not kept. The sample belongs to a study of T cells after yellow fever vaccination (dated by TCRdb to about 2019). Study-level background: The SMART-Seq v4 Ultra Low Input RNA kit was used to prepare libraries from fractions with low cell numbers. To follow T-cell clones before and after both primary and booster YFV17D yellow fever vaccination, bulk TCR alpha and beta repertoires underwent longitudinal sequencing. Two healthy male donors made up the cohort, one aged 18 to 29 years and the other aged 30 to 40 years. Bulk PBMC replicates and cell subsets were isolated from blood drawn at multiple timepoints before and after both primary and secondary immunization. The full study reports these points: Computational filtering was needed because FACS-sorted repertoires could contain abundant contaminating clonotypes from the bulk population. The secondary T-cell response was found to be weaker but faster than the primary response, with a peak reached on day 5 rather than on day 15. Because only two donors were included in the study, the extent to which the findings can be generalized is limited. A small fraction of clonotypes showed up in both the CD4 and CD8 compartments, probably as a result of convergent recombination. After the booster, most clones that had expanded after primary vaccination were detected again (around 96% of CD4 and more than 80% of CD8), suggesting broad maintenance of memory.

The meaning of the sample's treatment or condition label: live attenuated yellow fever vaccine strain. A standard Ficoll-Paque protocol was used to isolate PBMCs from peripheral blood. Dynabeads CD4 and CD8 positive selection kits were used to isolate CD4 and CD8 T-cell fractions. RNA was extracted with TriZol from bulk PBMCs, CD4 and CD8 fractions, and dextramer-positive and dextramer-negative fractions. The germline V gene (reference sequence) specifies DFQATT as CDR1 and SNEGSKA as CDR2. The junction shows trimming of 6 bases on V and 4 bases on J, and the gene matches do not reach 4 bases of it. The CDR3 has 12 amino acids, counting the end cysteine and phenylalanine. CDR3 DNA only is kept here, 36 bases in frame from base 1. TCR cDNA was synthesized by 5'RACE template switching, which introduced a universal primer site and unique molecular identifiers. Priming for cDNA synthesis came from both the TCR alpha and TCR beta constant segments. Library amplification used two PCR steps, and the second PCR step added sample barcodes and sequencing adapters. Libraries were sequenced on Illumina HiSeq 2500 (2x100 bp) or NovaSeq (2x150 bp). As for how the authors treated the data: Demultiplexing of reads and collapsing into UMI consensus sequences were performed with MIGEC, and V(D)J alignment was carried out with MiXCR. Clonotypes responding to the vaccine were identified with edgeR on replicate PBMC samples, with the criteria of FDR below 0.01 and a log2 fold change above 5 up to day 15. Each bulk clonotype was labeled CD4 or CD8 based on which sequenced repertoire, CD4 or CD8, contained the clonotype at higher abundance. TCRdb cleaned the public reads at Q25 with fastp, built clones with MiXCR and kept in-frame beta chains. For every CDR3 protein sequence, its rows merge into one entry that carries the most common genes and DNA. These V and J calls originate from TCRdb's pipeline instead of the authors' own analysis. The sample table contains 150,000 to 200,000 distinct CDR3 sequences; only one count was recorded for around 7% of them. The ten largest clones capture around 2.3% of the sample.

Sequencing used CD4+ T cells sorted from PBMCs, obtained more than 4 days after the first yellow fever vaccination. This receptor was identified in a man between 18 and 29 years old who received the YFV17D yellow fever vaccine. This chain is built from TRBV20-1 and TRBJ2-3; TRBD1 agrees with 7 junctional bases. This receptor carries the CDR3 CSATGNPDTQYF. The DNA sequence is TGCAGTGCGACAGGGAACCCAGATACGCAGTATTTT.